The 10 T cell receptor beta chains presented below share a single source sample, sequenced in a study of a mutant IDH1 vaccine in newly diagnosed glioma. Time point indicated: week 11, during vaccination. What each vaccine dose contained was 300 ug of mutant IDH1 20-mer peptide, accompanied by topical imiquimod. The antigens these receptors bind are not known. Profiling relied on immunoSEQ multiplex PCR, and the TCRdb table lists in-frame clones only, not all of them. The table records about 25,000 clones, around 77% of them present only once. The starting material was PBMCs, obtained from a glioma patient whose treatment included an IDH1 peptide vaccine. These TCRs come from a woman aged 18 to 35 with glioma.

The rearrangement joins TRBV30 to TRBJ1-4, with D possibly TRBD1 on 5 matching bases. Germline-derived CDR1 and CDR2 are GTSNPN and SVGIG (reference sequence). V was pared by 1 base and J by 8 bases, with 14 bases between. CDR3 length: 14 amino acids. CDR3 region: CAWSGGYSREKLFF. In nucleotides, the CDR3 is TGTGCCTGGAGTGGGGGGTATTCGAGGGAAAAACTGTTTTTT.

This clone has a single count. The chain uses TRBV7-2 and TRBJ1-6; TRBD1 agrees at 7 bases. Trimming at V came to 1 base and at J to 5 bases, leaving 5 bases not matched to a gene. Germline values: CDR1 SGHTA, CDR2 FQGNSA. This CDR3 region has 16 residues. The CDR3 region has the DNA TGTGCCAGCAGCTTAGAAGGGGGCTTGGATAATTCACCCCTCCACTTT. This sequence encodes CASSLEGGLDNSPLHF. Drawing the rest from reference TRBV7-2 and TRBJ1-6, the complete variable domain is GAGVSQSPSNKVTEKGKDVELRCDPISGHTALYWYRQSLGQGLEFLIYFQGNSAPDKSGLPSDRFSAERTGGSVSTLTIQRTQQEDSAVYLCASSLEGGLDNSPLHFGNGTRLTVT.

The chain links TRBV5-4 to TRBJ1-2; 7 bases match TRBD1. This CDR3 region has 14 residues. Germline V CDR1 and CDR2: SGHNT, YYREEE (reference sequence). Trimming at V came to 4 bases and at J to 8 bases, leaving 11 bases not matched to a gene. For the CDR3, the DNA is TGTGCCAGCAGCCTCCGACAGGGATCATCGGGCTACACCTTC. Its protein product is CASSLRQGSSGYTF.

The V call is TRBV5-1, the J call TRBJ1-6; the D gene is possibly TRBD1 (6 bases). V dropped 5 bases and J dropped 5 bases, with 14 bases sitting between them. The germline CDR1 and CDR2 sequences are SGHRS and YFSETQ. The CDR3 loop spans 15 amino acids. CDR3 in amino acids: CASSFWGQDNSPLHF. CDR3 in DNA: TGCGCCAGCAGTTTTTGGGGGCAAGATAATTCACCCCTCCACTTT.

This chain connects TRBV5-1 to TRBJ1-6, with 9 positions matching TRBD1. This CDR3 has 17 amino acids. The germline CDR1 and CDR2 sequences are SGHRS and YFSETQ. Trimming took 2 bases from V and 5 from J; bases not matched to a gene: 8. Here the CDR3 reads CASSLGSGTGNNSPLHF. CDR3 nucleotide sequence: TGCGCCAGCAGCTTAGGGTCCGGGACAGGGAATAATTCACCCCTCCACTTT.

A word on this clone: Being one base from a much bigger clone, this may be a read error. The gene calls are TRBV5-6 and TRBJ2-3; D ambiguous. The CDR3 loop spans 12 amino acids. Germline CDR1 and CDR2: SGHDT and YYEEEE. The V gene lost 4 bases and the J gene lost 2 bases, with 5 bases spanning the gap. In DNA, the CDR3 is TGTGCCAGCAGCCCAAACACAGATACGCAGTATTTT. This sequence encodes CASSPNTDTQYF.

This clone was recorded only once. The chain has TRBV4-1 and TRBJ2-7, with TRBD1 identical over 10 bases. The CDR3 sequence is 15 residues long. The germline CDR1 and CDR2 sequences are MGHRA and YSYEKL. V lost 4 bases to trimming and J lost 3 bases; unmatched junction nucleotides: 6. The DNA of the CDR3 is TGCGCCAGCAGCCTGGGGGACAGGGGCAACTACGAGCAGTACTTC. Its protein product is CASSLGDRGNYEQYF.

The chain has TRBV27 and TRBJ1-5, with D hard to call. This CDR3 has 17 amino acids. Trimming stripped 2 bases from V and 1 base from J, with 15 bases between. Germline CDR1 MNHEY, CDR2 SMNVEV (reference sequence). CDR3 DNA: TGTGCCAGCAGTTTAATGCTCGGCGGGAGGAGCAATCAGCCCCAGCATTTT. Amino acid sequence: CASSLMLGGRSNQPQHF.

This chain links TRBV6-4 with TRBJ2-6; 10 bases map to TRBD2. Germline V gene data show CDR1 as MRHNA and CDR2 as SNTAGT. The CDR3 covers 19 residues. With 2 bases clipped from V and 0 bases from J, the junction kept 7 bases outside the gene matches. The chain's CDR3 is CASSDTASGGLSGANVLTF. CDR3 nucleotides: TGTGCCAGCAGTGACACCGCTAGCGGGGGCCTCTCTGGGGCCAACGTCCTGACTTTC.

The chain is built from TRBV6-6 and TRBJ2-3, with D perhaps TRBD1 (5 bases). V dropped 5 bases and J dropped 4 bases, with 19 bases sitting between them. Germline CDR1 MNHNY, CDR2 SVGAGI (reference sequence). The CDR3 has 16 amino acids. The CDR3 reads CASSAPLAMGPDTQYF. The CDR3 DNA is TGTGCCAGCAGTGCGCCCCTCGCTATGGGGCCAGATACGCAGTATTTT.